This TCR beta chain was observed in a study of regulatory T cells in long-lasting Graves disease (dated by TCRdb to the early 2020s). General notes on the study: In the newly diagnosed Graves' disease group, patients had been taking antithyroid drugs for less than 3 months. This study used TCR sequencing and RNA sequencing of peripheral blood to compare persistent Graves' disease patients against newly diagnosed Graves' disease patients. The study was registered as a clinical trial and conducted in China. TCR sequencing covered 13 persistent and around 20 newly diagnosed Graves' disease patients, some 35 samples in total. Study-level results and caveats: A larger number of public clonotypes was shared among persistent patients (more than 2,500) than among newly diagnosed patients (roughly 930). Peripheral blood alone was examined, since thyroid tissue, which constituted the primary lesion, could not be accessed. Sequencing and analysis were restricted to the TCR beta chain. Preferential use of TRBV28, TRBJ1-2 and TRBJ2-5 was observed in persistent disease, whereas TRBV20-1 and TRBJ2-1 were favored in newly diagnosed disease. Compared with newly diagnosed patients, patients with persistent Graves' disease had lower TCR Shannon entropy and fewer highly expanded clones, which suggests clonal expansion. The authors noted that the small sample size was a limitation that may lower accuracy.

Library generation was performed with multiplex PCR. The instrument given in TCRdb is Illumina HiSeq 4000. To build TCR beta libraries, CDR3 regions were amplified by Arm-PCR using iRepertoire HTBI primers. Gel purification was performed on PCR products prior to sequencing. On the study's bioinformatics: A total of some 65 TRBV and 14 TRBJ segments were identified across samples and were used for gene usage analysis of CDR3 amino acid clonotypes. COPE and FqMerger were used to merge the filtered high-quality paired reads into contigs. BLAST was used to align contigs to the IMGT TRBV, TRBD and TRBJ reference genes, and CDR3 was defined following IMGT. Highly expanded clones were defined as clonotypes with a frequency above 0.1%. Shannon entropy was used to measure repertoire diversity, and the Gini coefficient was used to measure V-J evenness. A clonotype found in more than one individual was treated as public. In TCRdb, the public reads were trimmed at Q25 with fastp and aligned with MiXCR, with productive beta chains retained. Each entry is one CDR3 protein sequence, shown with its most common DNA and genes. These V and J calls are TCRdb output, not the study's own analysis. The sample table contains approximately 360,000 distinct CDR3 sequences; only one count was recorded for roughly 10% of them. Together, the top ten hold approximately 20% of the sample.

The sample's time point label, decoded: newly diagnosed GD, antithyroid drugs for less than 3 months. For both TCR sequencing and RNA sequencing, RNA was extracted from PBMCs in TRIzol. The diagnosis of Graves' disease followed American Thyroid Association guidelines. Recruitment of patients was carried out at an endocrinology department in Xi'an, China. Each patient gave approximately 9 milliliters of peripheral blood, collected in an EDTA anticoagulant tube. Ficoll Paque Plus density gradient separation was used to isolate PBMCs, and no further T cell sorting was performed. An Agilent 2100 Bioanalyzer and agarose gel were used to check RNA quality, while a NanoDrop 2000 measured RNA concentration. The germline V gene specifies MGHRA as CDR1 and YSYEKL as CDR2. The CDR3 covers 17 residues, taking in both the cysteine and the phenylalanine. Kept here is only the CDR3 DNA, which spans 51 bases and is read in frame from base 1. Cut back by 3 bases and 2 bases, the V and J ends lie 17 bases apart.

About this clonotype: It has no known antigen specificity. Base qualities are not provided; no much larger clone lies one nucleotide away.

These data are also associated with another study on T cells in Graves' hyperthyroidism and ophthalmopathy. The second study also describes: Stable Graves' hyperthyroidism was defined as no progression to ophthalmopathy during 18 months of follow-up. Hyperthyroidism patients were aged 18 to 65 years and newly diagnosed, with disease duration of less than 2 months. Any patient with an uncontrolled infection, another autoimmune disease, pregnancy or lactation was excluded. Diagnoses were established on the basis of clinical symptoms, serum thyroxine and TRAb, thyroid ultrasound, and orbital computed tomography. The first round of RT-PCR for the TCR CDR3 was performed with the HTBI primer set and the Qiagen OneStep RT-PCR kit. Most expanded thyroid clonotypes (frequency above 0.001) were also detected in blood, suggesting blood repertoires may reflect thyroid immune responses. Ophthalmopathy was separated from stable hyperthyroidism by a 13 V-J signature model, with about 86% sensitivity and approximately 81% specificity obtained in cross-validation and 80%/75% obtained in testing. In validation, the model predicted progression to ophthalmopathy a median of approximately 6.6 months before onset, with roughly 68% sensitivity and around 76% specificity. TCR V-J signatures able to tell the groups apart were searched for in a discovery cohort of 90 to 100 patients, of whom more than 40 had Graves' ophthalmopathy and around 57 had stable Graves' hyperthyroidism. Prospective prediction of ophthalmopathy was tested in an independent validation cohort of some 20 hyperthyroidism patients and roughly 16 patients who later progressed to ophthalmopathy. The 80 to 100 discovery patients were randomly divided into training and test sets at a 7:3 ratio. Thyroid tissue and blood T-cell repertoires from several Graves' hyperthyroidism patients were also compared in the study. Once sampling was done, hyperthyroidism patients were given methimazole at a starting dose of 30 mg daily, whereas ophthalmopathy patients were given high-dose intravenous methylprednisolone. Libraries were constructed in a second round of multiplex PCR, after which size selection and purification were performed. Paired-end sequencing of the libraries was performed with 100 bp reads on an Illumina HiSeq2000. SOAPnuke was used to process the raw data, throwing out any read that contained adapters or uncalled bases, had a mean Phred below 15, or lacked an exact constant-primer or identifier match. COPE v1.2.5 was used to merge high-quality paired reads, and clonotypes were defined as unique nucleotide sequences. MiTCR v1.1 was used to align the clonotypes against IMGT TRBV, TRBD and TRBJ reference segments. The analysis was restricted to V-J combinations with a frequency above 0.0001, which together covered around 99% of the repertoires. The TCS score was defined as F50 (clonal expansion) divided by E x V (chaos), with BLOSUM62-based TCRdist calculated between CDR3 peptides within each V-J. Welch's t-statistics and random forest reduced 500 to 550 V-J features to 10 to 15, which were used in a naive Bayes classifier (R e1071). No statistical method was used to set the sample size in advance, and investigators knew the group allocation. TCR Vbeta CDR3 sequencing of some 140 peripheral blood samples (over 40 ophthalmopathy, 75 to 80 hyperthyroidism and around 17 progressor patients) is reported in the paper.

Rearrangement joined TRBV4-1 to TRBJ1-5; TRBD1 might be the D gene, on 5 matching bases. The receptor was derived from a woman aged 18-29 years with Graves disease. Donor details come from another sample of the same person, matched by shared clones. Sequenced material: peripheral blood mononuclear cells (PBMCs), taken at new diagnosis, from a patient treated with antithyroid drugs. The nucleotides are TGCGCCAGCAGCCATCCCCTCGGGGGAATAGGCAATCAGCCCCAGCATTTT. Translated, this gives CASSHPLGGIGNQPQHF.